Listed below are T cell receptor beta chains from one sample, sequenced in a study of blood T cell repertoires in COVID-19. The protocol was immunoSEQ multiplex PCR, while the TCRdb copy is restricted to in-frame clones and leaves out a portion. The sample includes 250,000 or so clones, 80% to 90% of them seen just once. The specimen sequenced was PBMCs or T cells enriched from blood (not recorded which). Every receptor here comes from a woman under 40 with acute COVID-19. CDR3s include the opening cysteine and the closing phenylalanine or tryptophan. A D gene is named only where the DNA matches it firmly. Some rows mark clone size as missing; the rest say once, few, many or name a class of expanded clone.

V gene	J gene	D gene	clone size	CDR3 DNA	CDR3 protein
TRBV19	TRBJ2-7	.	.	TGTGCCAGTAGTTTCTTAAGTGGACATTGGACGGGCGAGCAGTACTTC	CASSFLSGHWTGEQYF
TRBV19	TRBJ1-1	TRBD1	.	TGTGCCAGTAGTATACAGGGGGCGGTCACTGAAGCTTTCTTT	CASSIQGAVTEAFF
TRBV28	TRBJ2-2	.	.	TGTGCCAGTACTCCCGGACAGATAAACACCGGGGAGCTGTTTTTT	CASTPGQINTGELFF
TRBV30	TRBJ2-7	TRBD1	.	TGTGCCTGGAGTCCGAGGGACAGGGGTAACTACGAGCAGTACTTC	CAWSPRDRGNYEQYF
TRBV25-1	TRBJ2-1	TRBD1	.	TGTGCCAGCAGTGACCTAGACAGGGATTACAATGAGCAGTTCTTC	CASSDLDRDYNEQFF
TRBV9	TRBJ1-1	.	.	TGTGCCAGCAGCGTAGGGCAGGTAAACACTGAAGCTTTCTTT	CASSVGQVNTEAFF
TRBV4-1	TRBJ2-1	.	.	TGCGCCAGCAGCCAGGCCGGGAATGTTCGTTTTAACAATGAGCAGTTCTTC	CASSQAGNVRFNNEQFF
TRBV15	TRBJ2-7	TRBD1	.	TGTGCCACCAGCACTCAGGCACAGGGGATTGGGGAGCAGTACTTC	CATSTQAQGIGEQYF
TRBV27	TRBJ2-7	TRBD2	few	TGTGCCAGCAGTCAGAGAGCGGGGCCTTACGAGCAGTACTTC	CASSQRAGPYEQYF
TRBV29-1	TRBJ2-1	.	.	TGCAGCTTATCCGGGACTCGCTCCTACAATGAGCAGTTCTTC	CSLSGTRSYNEQFF
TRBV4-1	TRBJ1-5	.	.	TGCGCCAGCAGCCAAGTGCGAGCGGGGAATCAGCCCCAGCATTTT	CASSQVRAGNQPQHF
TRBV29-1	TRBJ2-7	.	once	TGCAGCGTATCCGGGACTGTACCTTACGAGCAGTACTTC	CSVSGTVPYEQYF
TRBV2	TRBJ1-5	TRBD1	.	TGTGCCAGCAGATTTACCGGGACAGGGGGTAATCAGCCCCAGCATTTT	CASRFTGTGGNQPQHF
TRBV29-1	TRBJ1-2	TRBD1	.	TGCAGCGCTGGAGGGACAGGCTCGGAGGGTAACTATGGCTACACCTTC	CSAGGTGSEGNYGYTF
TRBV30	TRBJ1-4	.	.	TGTGCCTGGACCCTCTTGGAGAGGAGTGAAAAACTGTTTTTT	CAWTLLERSEKLFF
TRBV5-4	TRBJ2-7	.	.	TGTGCCAGCAGCTCCCAGGGCTACGAGCAGTACTTC	CASSSQGYEQYF
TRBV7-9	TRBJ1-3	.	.	TGTGCCAGCAGCCCCCGGGGGGACTCTGGAAACACCATATATTTT	CASSPRGDSGNTIYF
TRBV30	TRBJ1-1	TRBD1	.	TGTGCCTGGTCGGACAGGGGTGAAACTGAAGCTTTCTTT	CAWSDRGETEAFF
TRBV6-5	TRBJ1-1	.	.	TGTGCCAGCAGCTCCCACAGCGGCAAGAACACTGAAGCTTTCTTT	CASSSHSGKNTEAFF
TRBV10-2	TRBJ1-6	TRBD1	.	TGCGCCAGCAGGAAACGACAGGGGATACCCCTCCACTTT	CASRKRQGIPLHF
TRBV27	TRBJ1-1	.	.	TGTGCCAGCACCCGGACGGCAGGGTGGAACACTGAAGCTTTCTTT	CASTRTAGWNTEAFF
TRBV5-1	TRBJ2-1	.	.	TGCGCCAGCAACCTAATTGTAGAAGAATCCTACAATGAGCAGTTCTTC	CASNLIVEESYNEQFF
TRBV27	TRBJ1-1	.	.	TGTGCCAGCAGTTTATTTCAAACGGGTCCGAACACTGAAGCTTTCTTT	CASSLFQTGPNTEAFF
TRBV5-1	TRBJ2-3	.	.	TGCGCCAGCAGCTCTACAGATACGCAGTATTTT	CASSSTDTQYF
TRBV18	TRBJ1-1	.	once	TGTGCCAGCTCACCCGGACAAGCAAAGCACACTGAAGCTTTCTTT	CASSPGQAKHTEAFF
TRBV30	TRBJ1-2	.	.	TGTGCCTGGGTATACGATAGAGAGGTCTTCGGCTATGGCTACACCTTC	CAWVYDREVFGYGYTF
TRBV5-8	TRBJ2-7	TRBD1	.	TGTGCCAGCAGCTTAAGGACAGGGGGCTACGAGCAGTACTTC	CASSLRTGGYEQYF
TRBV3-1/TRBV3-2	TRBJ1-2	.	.	TGTGCCAGCAGCCCCCGGGACTCTAACTATGGCTACACCTTC	CASSPRDSNYGYTF
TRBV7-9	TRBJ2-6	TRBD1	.	TGTGCCAGCAGCCCTAAAACAGGGGGGAGCTCTGGGGCCAACGTCCTGACTTTC	CASSPKTGGSSGANVLTF
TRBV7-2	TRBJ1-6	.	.	TGTGCCAGCAGCTTAGTAGGGGTTTATAATTCACCCCTCCACTTT	CASSLVGVYNSPLHF
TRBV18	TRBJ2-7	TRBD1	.	TGTGCCAGCTCCCCGGGACAGGATGGCGAGCAGTACTTC	CASSPGQDGEQYF
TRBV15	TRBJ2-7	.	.	TGTGCCACCAGCAGAGATATGGGGCGGCAGGGTAAGCACGAGCAGTACTTC	CATSRDMGRQGKHEQYF
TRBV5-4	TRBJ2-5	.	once	TGTGCCAGCAGCTCTATCGGGGGACAAGAGACCCAGTACTTC	CASSSIGGQETQYF
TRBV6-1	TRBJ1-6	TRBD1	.	TGTGCCAGCAGTGAGACAGGGGTTGGCAATTCACCCCTCCACTTT	CASSETGVGNSPLHF
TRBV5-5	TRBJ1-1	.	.	TGTGCCAGCAGCGTGGGCCCATCGGGGGATACTGAAGCTTTCTTT	CASSVGPSGDTEAFF
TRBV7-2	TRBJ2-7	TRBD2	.	TGTGCCAGCGGCCAGCGGGGGGTCTCCTACGAGCAGTACTTC	CASGQRGVSYEQYF
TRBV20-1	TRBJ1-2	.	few	TGCAGTGCTATAAGGGGTGTTGGCTACACCTTC	CSAIRGVGYTF
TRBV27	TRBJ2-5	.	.	TGTGCCAGCAGTTTTGGGCCTCCAGAGACCCAGTACTTC	CASSFGPPETQYF
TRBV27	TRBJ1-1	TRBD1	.	TGTGCCAGCAGTCTCACAGGGGGGGACACTGAAGCTTTCTTT	CASSLTGGDTEAFF
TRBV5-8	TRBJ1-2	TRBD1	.	TGTGCCAGCAGTACCGACGGACAGGGTGAAAGGGACTATGGCTACACCTTC	CASSTDGQGERDYGYTF
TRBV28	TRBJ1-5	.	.	TGTGCCAGCAGTTCTTGGACAGACAAGCAAGGGAGCAATCAGCCCCAGCATTTT	CASSSWTDKQGSNQPQHF
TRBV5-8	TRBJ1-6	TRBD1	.	TGTGCCAGCGGAGCACAGGGGGATTCACCCCTCCACTTT	CASGAQGDSPLHF